The clone carrying this T cell receptor (beta chain) occurred a few times. Its cognate antigen is unknown. Generated by immunoSEQ multiplex PCR, the TCRdb table keeps only in-frame clones and is missing some. The sample includes over 120,000 clones, about nine tenths of them seen just once. The CDR3 loop spans 13 amino acids. With 6 bases removed from V and 1 base from J, the gap between germline ends came to 6 bases. The V gene's germline CDR1 is SEHNR and CDR2 FQNEAQ (reference sequence). The sample originates from a study of cytomegalovirus exposure and HLA in healthy donors. General study points: Many donors shared some public TCRs, even though most TCR sequences were rare.

This TCR came from a woman aged 25-40 years in good health and CMV-seropositive. The sequenced material came from PBMCs. This chain joins TRBV7-9 and TRBJ2-2; D ambiguous. CDR3 nucleotides: TGTGCCAGCAGTCAGATGAACACCGGGGAGCTGTTTTTT. Its translation is CASSQMNTGELFF.